The 19 T cell receptor beta chains reported below all come from one sample, sequenced in a study of identical twins. TCRdb re-analysed the 5' RACE reads in MiXCR, keeping a single row per CDR3 protein. The repertoire holds 400,000 to 500,000 distinct CDR3 sequences, with approximately 17% as singletons. Sequenced: naive T cells sorted from blood. These receptors all come from a man aged 50 to 60 in good health.

There are many counts of this clonotype. This sequence joins TRBV6-1 and TRBJ2-1; TRBD2 agrees at 8 bases. CDR3 size: 17 residues. V was pared by 6 bases and J by 7 bases, with 17 bases of the junction left unmatched. Germline V gene data show CDR1 as MNHNS and CDR2 as SASEGT. In nucleotides, the CDR3 is TGTGCCAGCAGCCCCCTCTTCGGACTAGCTGTCGGGAATGAGCAGTTCTTC. It yields the protein CASSPLFGLAVGNEQFF.

This clonotype has at least ten counts. The rearrangement uses TRBV7-9 and TRBJ2-1; D is unclear. V lost 4 bases and J 5 bases, leaving 15 bases between the germline ends. The CDR3 contains 15 residues. CDR1 and CDR2 from the germline V gene are SEHNR and FQNEAQ (reference sequence). CDR3 loop: CASSSPHLVNNEQFF. CDR3 in DNA: TGTGCCAGCAGCTCGCCCCATCTGGTCAACAATGAGCAGTTCTTC.

This chain uses TRBV25-1 with TRBJ1-5; 10 bases are shared with TRBD1. CDR3 length equals 15 residues. In germline, CDR1 is MGHDK, CDR2 SYGVNS. V shed 6 bases and J 1 base; nucleotides not matched to a gene: 3. The CDR3 sequence: CASRTDRGSNQPQHF. The CDR3 DNA reads TGTGCCAGCAGGACGGACAGGGGGAGCAATCAGCCCCAGCATTTT.

A few counts support this clonotype. One junction end does not reproduce the germline sequence, and a read error may be involved. Here the CDR3 DNA reads TGTGCCATCAGACAAGACCTATCAGGGCTGGTCTTC. Its protein product is CAIRQDLSGLVF. The chain employs TRBV10-3 and TRBJ2-1; D possibly corresponds to TRBD1 (5 bases). This CDR3 comprises 12 residues. Germline V gene sequence: CDR1 ENHRY, CDR2 SYGVKD.

In its sample, this clonotype was seen a few times. V and J are TRBV7-9 and TRBJ2-3; 11 bases are shared with TRBD2. The CDR3 consists of 17 residues. The V segment lost 3 bases and the J segment 4 bases; nucleotides outside the gene matches: 9. Germline V lookup: CDR1 SEHNR, CDR2 FQNEAQ (reference sequence). The CDR3 spells CASSFLRLAGMADTQYF. CDR3 in DNA: TGTGCCAGCAGCTTCCTTAGACTAGCGGGGATGGCAGATACGCAGTATTTT.

This clonotype was counted between two and nine times. V usage is TRBV29-1 and J usage is TRBJ2-1; D tentatively reads TRBD1 or TRBD2 (5 bases each). CDR1 and CDR2 from the germline V gene are SQVTM and ANQGSEA. The CDR3 has 13 amino acids. V was cut by 3 bases and J by 8 bases, with 14 bases left in between. CDR3 amino acids: CSVDRDETHEQFF. The CDR3 DNA reads TGCAGCGTTGACAGGGACGAGACCCATGAGCAGTTCTTC.

The CDR3 sequence: CAISPGQGNNQPQHF. The CDR3 DNA follows: TGTGCCATCAGCCCGGGACAGGGGAACAATCAGCCCCAGCATTTT. The V gene is TRBV10-3, the J gene TRBJ1-5; 10 nucleotides line up with TRBD1. Trimming at V came to 6 bases and at J to 3 bases, leaving 5 bases not matched to a gene. Germline V gene lookup returns CDR1 ENHRY and CDR2 SYGVKD. This CDR3 is built from 15 residues.

Only a few counts were recorded for this clonotype. V and J are TRBV29-1 and TRBJ2-7, with D uncertain. The V gene lost 4 bases and the J gene lost 4 bases, with 17 bases spanning the gap. The germline CDR1 and CDR2 sequences are SQVTM and ANQGSEA. The CDR3 runs 14 residues. CDR3 sequence: CSVVLPSTGYEQYF. The CDR3, as DNA: TGCAGCGTTGTTCTACCTTCAACCGGGTACGAGCAGTACTTC.

This clonotype showed up just a few times. CDR3 loop: CASSPSGTGVSQPQHF. DNA for the CDR3: TGTGCCAGTAGCCCATCCGGGACAGGGGTAAGTCAGCCCCAGCATTTT. The J gene is TRBJ1-5, the V gene TRBV19, with 10 bases aligning to TRBD1. This CDR3 contains 16 residues. The J segment lost 6 bases and the V segment lost 6 bases, leaving 11 bases of the junction unmatched. Germline V gene data show CDR1 as LNHDA and CDR2 as SQIVND (reference sequence).

The gene calls are TRBV11-2 and TRBJ2-1; D is possibly TRBD1 (5 bases). V was pared by 2 bases and J by 1 base, with 12 bases between. Germline assignment: CDR1 SGHAT and CDR2 FQNNGV. The CDR3 has 16 residues. DNA of the CDR3: TGTGCCAGCAGCTTAACGGCAGGGAATTCCTACAATGAGCAGTTCTTC. This gives the protein CASSLTAGNSYNEQFF.

The chain joins TRBV5-1 to TRBJ2-1; a weak D match, TRBD2 (5 bases). This CDR3 has 18 residues. CDR1 is SGHRS and CDR2 is YFSETQ in the germline V gene. Between the trimmed V and J ends, which lost 4 bases and 4 bases, there was a span of 24 bases. DNA for the CDR3: TGCGCCAGCAGCCGTCTAGTGTCGGAGACTACCGCATACAATGAGCAGTTCTTC. Translated, it gives CASSRLVSETTAYNEQFF.

This clonotype has a handful of counts. The chain combines TRBV29-1 with TRBJ2-3; the D gene is possibly TRBD2 (5 bases). The length of the CDR3 is 13 residues. The V gene's germline CDR1 is SQVTM and CDR2 ANQGSEA. V lost 4 bases and J lost 2, with 10 bases in between. The CDR3 region is CSVAGSHTDTQYF. As DNA, the CDR3 is TGCAGCGTTGCGGGGTCCCACACAGATACGCAGTATTTT.

The chain carries TRBV20-1 and TRBJ1-2; D gene uncertain. Germline V gene lookup returns CDR1 DFQATT and CDR2 SNEGSKA (reference sequence). The CDR3 is 16 residues long. Trimming shortened V by 1 base and J by 1 base, and 16 bases separated the two germline ends. CDR3 DNA: TGCAGTGCTAGAGGCCCCCCCTTCCTTTTTAACTATGGCTACACCTTC. Encoded protein: CSARGPPFLFNYGYTF.

The gene calls are TRBV5-1 and TRBJ2-1, with TRBD1 identical over 9 bases. With V trimmed by 1 base and J by 1 base, 3 bases remained unmatched. CDR3 length: 16 residues. CDR1 is SGHRS and CDR2 is YFSETQ in the germline V gene. CDR3 protein: CASSLTGTGSYNEQFF. The CDR3 DNA is TGCGCCAGCAGCTTGACCGGGACAGGGTCCTACAATGAGCAGTTCTTC.

This clonotype was counted at least ten times. J is TRBJ2-3 and V is TRBV18; 7 bases are shared with TRBD1. The CDR3 is made up of 13 amino acids. V lost 4 bases and J lost 3; bases outside the gene matches: 1. Germline CDR1 KGHSH, CDR2 LQKENI. The CDR3 nucleotides read TGTGCCAGCTCACAGGGGGCAACAGATACGCAGTATTTT. Amino acids: CASSQGATDTQYF.

The chain couples TRBV27 to TRBJ1-2, with a tentative D call TRBD1 (5 bases). In germline, CDR1 is MNHEY, CDR2 SMNVEV (reference sequence). The length of the CDR3 is 14 residues. Deletions cut 4 bases from V and 0 bases from J, with 9 bases between. The CDR3 reads CASSSGTPNYGYTF. The CDR3 DNA sequence: TGTGCCAGCAGTTCTGGGACGCCTAACTATGGCTACACCTTC.

This clonotype was detected many times. V and J are TRBV10-3 and TRBJ1-3; TRBD1 is a possible D gene (6 bases). Trimming took off 11 bases at V and 0 bases at J, with 17 bases between the two ends. From germline, CDR1 is ENHRY and CDR2 SYGVKD. This CDR3 has 15 residues. The CDR3 bases are TGTGCCGCCCGGGAGGGGGACTTCTCTGGAAACACCATATATTTT. Translated: CAAREGDFSGNTIYF.

The chain links TRBV29-1 to TRBJ2-7; 8 bases match TRBD2. The CDR3 has 13 amino acids. The V and J ends lost 5 bases and 9 bases, in that order; junction bases with no gene match: 12. Looked up from germline, CDR1 is SQVTM and CDR2 is ANQGSEA. The chain's CDR3 is CSVTTGRGSWQYF. CDR3 sequence (DNA): TGCAGCGTTACAACCGGGAGGGGGAGTTGGCAGTACTTC.

The chain combines TRBV5-6 with TRBJ2-7; TRBD2 matches at 11 bases. This CDR3 contains 15 residues. Germline lookup yields CDR1 SGHDT and CDR2 YYEEEE. Losses at the gene ends were 3 bases for V and 4 bases for J; bases not matched to a gene: 6. The CDR3 sequence is CASSWGTSGAYEQYF. CDR3 DNA sequence: TGTGCCAGCAGCTGGGGGACTAGCGGAGCATACGAGCAGTACTTC.